The rows below give T cell receptor beta chains drawn from one sample of a study of blood T cell repertoires in COVID-19. This table comes from immunoSEQ multiplex PCR, and its TCRdb copy is limited to in-frame clones, with some not included. The repertoire has roughly 80,000 clones, 87% of them found once; the top ten carry over 4%. Sequencing used peripheral blood. The receptors derive from a woman older than 75 with active or convalescent COVID-19. Each CDR3 is given with its conserved first and last residue. The D gene is left open where the match is weak. Clone size, where shown, is once, few, many, or a class for clones that have expanded.

abundance: NA
v_gene: TRBV28
j_gene: TRBJ2-4
d_gene: NA
CDR3nt: TGTGCCAGTGAAGGCAGGGAAGGGGCCAAAAACATTCAGTACTTC
CDR3aa: CASEGREGAKNIQYF

abundance: once
v_gene: TRBV5-5
j_gene: TRBJ2-1
d_gene: NA
CDR3nt: TGTGCCAGCAGCCGGGGACACCCGAGCTCCTACAATGAGCAGTTCTTC
CDR3aa: CASSRGHPSSYNEQFF

abundance: NA
v_gene: TRBV15
j_gene: TRBJ2-2
d_gene: TRBD2
CDR3nt: TGTGCCACCAGCCCGGGACTAGCGTTTAACACCGGGGAGCTGTTTTTT
CDR3aa: CATSPGLAFNTGELFF

abundance: NA
v_gene: TRBV5-1
j_gene: TRBJ2-3
d_gene: TRBD1
CDR3nt: TGCGCCAGCAGCCTATGGACAGGTAGGACCACAGATACGCAGTATTTT
CDR3aa: CASSLWTGRTTDTQYF

abundance: NA
v_gene: TRBV25-1
j_gene: TRBJ2-7
d_gene: NA
CDR3nt: TGTGCCAGCAGTGATCCAGGGGAAATCCACGAGCAGTACTTC
CDR3aa: CASSDPGEIHEQYF

abundance: NA
v_gene: TRBV28
j_gene: TRBJ2-1
d_gene: TRBD1
CDR3nt: TGTGCCAGCAGTTCGGGGAACAGGGGCAGCAATGAGCAGTTCTTC
CDR3aa: CASSSGNRGSNEQFF

abundance: few
v_gene: TRBV30
j_gene: TRBJ1-3
d_gene: NA
CDR3nt: TGTGCCTGGAGTGTAGGAGGACTCTCTGGAAACACCATATATTTT
CDR3aa: CAWSVGGLSGNTIYF

abundance: NA
v_gene: TRBV3-1/TRBV3-2
j_gene: TRBJ2-3
d_gene: NA
CDR3nt: TGTGCCAGCAACATTCAAACCCCCCTCGGGGCAGATACGCAGTATTTT
CDR3aa: CASNIQTPLGADTQYF

abundance: NA
v_gene: TRBV30
j_gene: TRBJ2-2
d_gene: NA
CDR3nt: TGTGCCCGAGGCAGGGGGGACACCGGGGAGCTGTTTTTT
CDR3aa: CARGRGDTGELFF

abundance: NA
v_gene: TRBV27
j_gene: TRBJ2-5
d_gene: TRBD2
CDR3nt: TGTGCCAGCAGTTCGCGGGAGAGGCAAGAGACCCAGTACTTC
CDR3aa: CASSSRERQETQYF

abundance: NA
v_gene: TRBV10-3
j_gene: TRBJ2-1
d_gene: NA
CDR3nt: TGTGCCATCAGTGAAGCAGGGTACAATGAGCAGTTCTTC
CDR3aa: CAISEAGYNEQFF

abundance: NA
v_gene: TRBV28
j_gene: TRBJ2-5
d_gene: NA
CDR3nt: TGTGCCAGCAGCCCGTACCAAGAGACCCAGTACTTC
CDR3aa: CASSPYQETQYF

abundance: NA
v_gene: TRBV10-3
j_gene: TRBJ1-2
d_gene: TRBD1
CDR3nt: TGTGCCATCAGCTCTCAGAGCGAACAGGGGGCGAAGGCCCACACCTTC
CDR3aa: CAISSQSEQGAKAHTF

abundance: NA
v_gene: TRBV5-6
j_gene: TRBJ1-1
d_gene: NA
CDR3nt: TGTGCCAGCAGCTTGAGGGGAAGGACTGAAGCTTTCTTT
CDR3aa: CASSLRGRTEAFF

abundance: NA
v_gene: TRBV12-3/TRBV12-4
j_gene: TRBJ2-3
d_gene: TRBD1
CDR3nt: TGTGCCAGCCGGGACAGGGGGGCAGATACGCAGTATTTT
CDR3aa: CASRDRGADTQYF

abundance: few
v_gene: TRBV6-2/TRBV6-3
j_gene: TRBJ2-1
d_gene: TRBD2
CDR3nt: TGTGCCAGCAGTAGAGCGGGAGGGCCCTACAATGAGCAGTTCTTC
CDR3aa: CASSRAGGPYNEQFF

abundance: NA
v_gene: TRBV5-1
j_gene: TRBJ1-6
d_gene: TRBD1
CDR3nt: TGCGCCAGCAGCCTACAGGGGGCGGAATTGAGATCACCCCTCCACTTT
CDR3aa: CASSLQGAELRSPLHF

abundance: NA
v_gene: TRBV19
j_gene: TRBJ2-5
d_gene: TRBD2
CDR3nt: TGTGCCAGTAGCCCTAGCGGGGTGGGGGAGACCCAGTACTTC
CDR3aa: CASSPSGVGETQYF

abundance: NA
v_gene: TRBV30
j_gene: TRBJ1-1
d_gene: TRBD1
CDR3nt: TGTGCCTGGAACAGGGGGCGAGTAGGAAAACCTGAAGCTTTCTTT
CDR3aa: CAWNRGRVGKPEAFF

abundance: NA
v_gene: TRBV5-1
j_gene: TRBJ2-3
d_gene: TRBD2
CDR3nt: TGCGCCAGCAGCCGAACCGGGACTAACTACCATCCGATTGAGGATTTT
CDR3aa: CASSRTGTNYHPIEDF

abundance: NA
v_gene: TRBV29-1
j_gene: TRBJ1-2
d_gene: TRBD1
CDR3nt: TGCAGCGTTGGGGACAGGGGAAGAGAGGGCTACACCTTC
CDR3aa: CSVGDRGREGYTF

abundance: once
v_gene: TRBV27
j_gene: TRBJ2-3
d_gene: NA
CDR3nt: TGTGCCAGCAGATTTATTGGGGGGGCCACAGATACGCAGTATTTT
CDR3aa: CASRFIGGATDTQYF

abundance: NA
v_gene: TRBV7-9
j_gene: TRBJ2-5
d_gene: TRBD1
CDR3nt: TGTGCCAGCAGCACCGGGACAGGGTGGACGGCGGGAGAGGTGACCCAGTACTTC
CDR3aa: CASSTGTGWTAGEVTQYF

abundance: NA
v_gene: TRBV5-1
j_gene: TRBJ1-2
d_gene: NA
CDR3nt: TGCGCCAGCAGCTTGGTAGAGGGAACGGGAACTAACTATGGCTACACCTTC
CDR3aa: CASSLVEGTGTNYGYTF

abundance: NA
v_gene: TRBV9
j_gene: TRBJ2-3
d_gene: NA
CDR3nt: TGTGCCAGCAGCGCGAGCGGCACAGATACGCAGTATTTT
CDR3aa: CASSASGTDTQYF

abundance: NA
v_gene: TRBV7-2
j_gene: TRBJ1-1
d_gene: NA
CDR3nt: TGTGCCAGCAGCTTGGGGGGATGGAACACTGAAGCTTTCTTT
CDR3aa: CASSLGGWNTEAFF